The 23 T cell receptor beta chains presented below share a single source sample, sequenced in a study of blood T cell repertoires in COVID-19. This table comes from immunoSEQ multiplex PCR, and its TCRdb copy is limited to in-frame clones, with some not included. This table holds roughly 28,000 clones, around 90% found once. The sequenced sample consisted of peripheral blood. These receptor sequences come from a woman in her forties or fifties with active COVID-19.

CDR3 region: CASSVQQGVNEKLFF. As DNA, the CDR3 is TGTGCCAGCAGCGTCCAACAGGGGGTTAATGAAAAACTGTTTTTT. The V gene is TRBV9, the J gene TRBJ1-4, with TRBD1 matching 8 bases. Germline V CDR1 and CDR2: SGDLS, YYNGEE. With V trimmed by 2 bases and J by 4 bases, 4 bases remained unmatched. The CDR3 consists of 15 residues.

CDR3 nucleotides: TGTGCCAGCAGCCCCCCCTGGGAGGGGGTTAGCACAGATACGCAGTATTTT. Translated: CASSPPWEGVSTDTQYF. The V gene is TRBV5-4, the J gene TRBJ2-3, with D perhaps matching TRBD2 (7 bases). V lost 4 bases and J lost 0, with 18 bases in between. CDR3 size: 17 residues. Germline CDR1 SGHNT, CDR2 YYREEE (reference sequence).

This clone was counted only a few times. The chain is built from TRBV5-1 and TRBJ2-6; possibly TRBD1 for D (6 bases). The germline CDR1 and CDR2 sequences are SGHRS and YFSETQ. V lost 0 bases, J lost 0 bases, and 13 bases lay in between. This CDR3 comprises 18 residues. CDR3 protein: CASSLGAGVPSGANVLTF. CDR3 bases: TGCGCCAGCAGCTTGGGTGCAGGGGTCCCCTCTGGGGCCAACGTCCTGACTTTC.

This clone showed up just once. The rearrangement joins TRBV5-4 to TRBJ2-3; D gene ambiguous. Trimming took 1 base from V and 5 from J, leaving 8 bases between them. Germline assignment: CDR1 SGHNT and CDR2 YYREEE (reference sequence). The length of the CDR3 is 13 residues. CDR3 DNA sequence: TGTGCCAGCAGCTTGTGGCCCCGAGATACGCAGTATTTT. Amino acid sequence: CASSLWPRDTQYF.

CDR3 loop: CATSDFLRGGEQFF. Here the CDR3 DNA reads TGTGCCACCAGTGATTTTCTGCGGGGAGGTGAGCAGTTCTTC. The gene calls are TRBV24-1 and TRBJ2-1; maybe TRBD2 (6 bases). Trimming pared 1 base from V and 9 bases from J, leaving 12 bases between. The CDR3 is made up of 14 amino acids. Germline V CDR1 and CDR2: KGHDR, SFDVKD.

The chain employs TRBV3-1 (or the pseudogene TRBV3-2) and TRBJ2-3; D is unresolved. Trimming removed 1 base at V and 5 bases at J, with 7 bases between. CDR3 size: 13 residues. The germline V gene has CDR1 LGHDT and CDR2 YNNKEL (reference sequence). The CDR3 region has the DNA TGTGCCAGCAGCCAAGGGTCGGGAGATACGCAGTATTTT. Protein sequence: CASSQGSGDTQYF.

V gene TRBV6-1 combines with J gene TRBJ2-3, with TRBD2 identical over 8 bases. Germline CDR1 and CDR2: MNHNS and SASEGT. The CDR3 has 17 amino acids. V shed 6 bases and J 3 bases; nucleotides not matched to a gene: 14. CDR3 coding DNA: TGTGCCAGCAGAGAAAGCGGGAGTCTCCCGGGAACAGATACGCAGTATTTT. Its protein product is CASRESGSLPGTDTQYF.

This clone was observed a handful of times. The rearrangement uses TRBV15 and TRBJ2-1, with 8 bases lining up with TRBD2. V trimming: 1 base; J trimming: 7 bases; junction bases outside the gene matches: 3. This CDR3 region has 14 residues. Germline lookup yields CDR1 LNHNV and CDR2 YYDKDF (reference sequence). Here the CDR3 DNA reads TGTGCCACCAGCAGAGCACGGGAGGGGAATGAGCAGTTCTTC. Translation: CATSRAREGNEQFF. The full variable domain, completed using reference TRBV15 and TRBJ2-1, is DAMVIQNPRYQVTQFGKPVTLSCSQTLNHNVMYWYQQKSSQAPKLLFHYYDKDFNNEADTPDNFQSRRPNTSFCFLDIRSPGLGDTAMYLCATSRAREGNEQFFGPGTRLTVL.

By share of the sample, this clone is medium-sized. V usage is TRBV25-1 and J usage is TRBJ1-1; 10 bases agree with TRBD1. The CDR3 consists of 15 residues. V was pared by 6 bases and J by 0 bases, with 4 bases of the junction left unmatched. The germline V gene has CDR1 MGHDK and CDR2 SYGVNS. The CDR3 loop reads CASRGTGVLNTEAFF. CDR3 DNA: TGTGCCAGCAGGGGGACAGGGGTGCTGAACACTGAAGCTTTCTTT.

With respect to this clone: This sample includes further DNA sequences coding for the same CDR3. The rearrangement uses TRBV7-2 and TRBJ2-3; 7 bases map to TRBD2. The length of the CDR3 is 16 residues. With 1 base clipped from V and 0 bases from J, the junction kept 4 bases outside the gene matches. Germline V gene data show CDR1 as SGHTA and CDR2 as FQGNSA. CDR3 in amino acids: CASSLVAGASTDTQYF. The CDR3 DNA follows: TGTGCCAGCAGCTTAGTTGCGGGAGCTAGCACAGATACGCAGTATTTT.

The DNA for the CDR3 is TGTGCCTCGAACAGGGGGCTATCGGAGACCCAGTACTTC. It codes for CASNRGLSETQYF. The chain is built from TRBV30 and TRBJ2-5; 9 bases map to TRBD1. The V segment lost 7 bases and the J segment 5 bases; nucleotides outside the gene matches: 8. Germline CDR1 and CDR2: GTSNPN and SVGIG (reference sequence). CDR3 size: 13 residues.

The chain carries TRBV10-2 and TRBJ1-2; no firm D call. Germline V gene data show CDR1 as WSHSY and CDR2 as SAAADI. The CDR3 extends over 15 amino acids. Trimming removed 4 bases from V and 4 bases from J, with 16 bases in between. The CDR3 reads CASSAGGNTLYGYTF. CDR3 sequence (DNA): TGCGCCAGCAGTGCGGGAGGGAATACCCTCTATGGCTACACCTTC.

The rearrangement joins TRBV9 to TRBJ2-5; 8 nucleotides match TRBD2. After removal of 3 bases from V and 1 base from J, the junction contained 5 bases not matched to a gene. Germline V gives CDR1 SGDLS, CDR2 YYNGEE. This CDR3 has 15 amino acids. CDR3 DNA sequence: TGTGCCAGCAGCGCTCATACTAGCGGCCAAGAGACCCAGTACTTC. Protein sequence: CASSAHTSGQETQYF.

The chain links TRBV28 to TRBJ1-5; 9 nucleotides match TRBD1. This CDR3 comprises 15 residues. With 6 bases clipped from V and 5 bases from J, the junction kept 8 bases outside the gene matches. The germline V gene has CDR1 MDHEN and CDR2 SYDVKM. CDR3 in DNA: TGTGCCAGCAGCCCGGGGACAGGGTGGGATCAGCCCCAGCATTTT. Protein product: CASSPGTGWDQPQHF.

This sequence joins TRBV5-4 and TRBJ2-1, with no clear D. Trimming shortened V by 4 bases and J by 4 bases, and 6 bases separated the two germline ends. Germline V gene lookup returns CDR1 SGHNT and CDR2 YYREEE (reference sequence). This CDR3 comprises 12 residues. This CDR3 is CASSVDYNEQFF. CDR3 DNA: TGTGCCAGCAGCGTAGATTACAATGAGCAGTTCTTC.

The chain uses TRBV11-2 and TRBJ1-1; D not certain. The CDR3 is made up of 14 amino acids. Trimming shortened V by 5 bases and J by 4 bases, and 14 bases separated the two germline ends. Germline values: CDR1 SGHAT, CDR2 FQNNGV. The CDR3 region has the DNA TGTGCCAGCAGCCTCCCTCGATTCGGCACTGAAGCTTTCTTT. As protein: CASSLPRFGTEAFF.

The J gene is TRBJ2-3, the V gene TRBV7-9; possibly TRBD1 for D (6 bases). The CDR3 totals 14 residues. Trimming cost V 5 bases and J 0 bases, with 9 bases left between them. The germline gives CDR1 SEHNR, CDR2 FQNEAQ (reference sequence). CDR3 protein: CASSAQGSTDTQYF. For the CDR3, the DNA is TGTGCCAGCAGCGCGCAGGGGAGCACAGATACGCAGTATTTT.

The chain combines TRBV5-1 with TRBJ2-2; D perhaps matches TRBD2 (7 bases). CDR1 SGHRS and CDR2 YFSETQ come from the germline V gene. V was clipped by 9 bases and J by 2 bases, with 17 bases between them. This CDR3 region has 15 residues. The DNA for the CDR3 is TGCGCCACTTCGACGGGGGGCGTAAACACCGGGGAGCTGTTTTTT. It encodes CATSTGGVNTGELFF.

The genes are TRBV19 and TRBJ2-7; maybe TRBD2 (8 bases). The length of the CDR3 is 15 residues. Germline CDR1 and CDR2: LNHDA and SQIVND (reference sequence). V was trimmed by 1 base and J by 3 bases, leaving 13 bases between them. CDR3 protein: CASSIGQGLDYEQYF. Written as DNA, the CDR3 is TGTGCCAGTAGTATAGGACAGGGACTAGACTACGAGCAGTACTTC.

The sample holds one count of this clone. The chain recombines TRBV5-1 with TRBJ2-5, with D hard to call. V shed 4 bases and J shed 2 bases, with 15 bases lying between them. The CDR3 runs to 15 residues. Germline V CDR1 and CDR2: SGHRS, YFSETQ. This CDR3 is CASSRSGAPQETQYF. The CDR3 DNA is TGCGCCAGCAGCCGGTCGGGTGCACCACAAGAGACCCAGTACTTC.

The rearrangement joins TRBV24-1 to TRBJ2-1, with TRBD1 as a possible D gene (6 bases). Trimming removed 3 bases at V and 10 bases at J, with 15 bases between. The CDR3 spans 14 residues. Germline CDR1 is KGHDR and CDR2 is SFDVKD. CDR3 loop: CATSDPDSLGEQFF. The CDR3 bases are TGTGCCACCAGTGATCCGGACAGTTTAGGCGAGCAGTTCTTC.

The chain joins TRBV28 to TRBJ1-2; tentatively, D is TRBD1 (5 bases). From germline, CDR1 is MDHEN and CDR2 SYDVKM. Trimming shortened V by 3 bases and J by 4 bases, and 18 bases separated the two germline ends. The CDR3 spans 16 residues. CDR3 coding DNA: TGTGCCAGCAGTTTCGGCGGACAAACCTCTAGCTATGGCTACACCTTC. Translation: CASSFGGQTSSYGYTF.

This rearrangement joins TRBV19 to TRBJ1-5, with D hard to call. The CDR3 is 12 residues long. With 7 bases removed from V and 2 bases from J, the gap between germline ends came to 6 bases. The V gene's germline CDR1 is LNHDA and CDR2 SQIVND (reference sequence). The CDR3 nucleotides are TGTGCCAGTACCTCGGGCAATCAGCCCCAGCATTTT. It encodes CASTSGNQPQHF.